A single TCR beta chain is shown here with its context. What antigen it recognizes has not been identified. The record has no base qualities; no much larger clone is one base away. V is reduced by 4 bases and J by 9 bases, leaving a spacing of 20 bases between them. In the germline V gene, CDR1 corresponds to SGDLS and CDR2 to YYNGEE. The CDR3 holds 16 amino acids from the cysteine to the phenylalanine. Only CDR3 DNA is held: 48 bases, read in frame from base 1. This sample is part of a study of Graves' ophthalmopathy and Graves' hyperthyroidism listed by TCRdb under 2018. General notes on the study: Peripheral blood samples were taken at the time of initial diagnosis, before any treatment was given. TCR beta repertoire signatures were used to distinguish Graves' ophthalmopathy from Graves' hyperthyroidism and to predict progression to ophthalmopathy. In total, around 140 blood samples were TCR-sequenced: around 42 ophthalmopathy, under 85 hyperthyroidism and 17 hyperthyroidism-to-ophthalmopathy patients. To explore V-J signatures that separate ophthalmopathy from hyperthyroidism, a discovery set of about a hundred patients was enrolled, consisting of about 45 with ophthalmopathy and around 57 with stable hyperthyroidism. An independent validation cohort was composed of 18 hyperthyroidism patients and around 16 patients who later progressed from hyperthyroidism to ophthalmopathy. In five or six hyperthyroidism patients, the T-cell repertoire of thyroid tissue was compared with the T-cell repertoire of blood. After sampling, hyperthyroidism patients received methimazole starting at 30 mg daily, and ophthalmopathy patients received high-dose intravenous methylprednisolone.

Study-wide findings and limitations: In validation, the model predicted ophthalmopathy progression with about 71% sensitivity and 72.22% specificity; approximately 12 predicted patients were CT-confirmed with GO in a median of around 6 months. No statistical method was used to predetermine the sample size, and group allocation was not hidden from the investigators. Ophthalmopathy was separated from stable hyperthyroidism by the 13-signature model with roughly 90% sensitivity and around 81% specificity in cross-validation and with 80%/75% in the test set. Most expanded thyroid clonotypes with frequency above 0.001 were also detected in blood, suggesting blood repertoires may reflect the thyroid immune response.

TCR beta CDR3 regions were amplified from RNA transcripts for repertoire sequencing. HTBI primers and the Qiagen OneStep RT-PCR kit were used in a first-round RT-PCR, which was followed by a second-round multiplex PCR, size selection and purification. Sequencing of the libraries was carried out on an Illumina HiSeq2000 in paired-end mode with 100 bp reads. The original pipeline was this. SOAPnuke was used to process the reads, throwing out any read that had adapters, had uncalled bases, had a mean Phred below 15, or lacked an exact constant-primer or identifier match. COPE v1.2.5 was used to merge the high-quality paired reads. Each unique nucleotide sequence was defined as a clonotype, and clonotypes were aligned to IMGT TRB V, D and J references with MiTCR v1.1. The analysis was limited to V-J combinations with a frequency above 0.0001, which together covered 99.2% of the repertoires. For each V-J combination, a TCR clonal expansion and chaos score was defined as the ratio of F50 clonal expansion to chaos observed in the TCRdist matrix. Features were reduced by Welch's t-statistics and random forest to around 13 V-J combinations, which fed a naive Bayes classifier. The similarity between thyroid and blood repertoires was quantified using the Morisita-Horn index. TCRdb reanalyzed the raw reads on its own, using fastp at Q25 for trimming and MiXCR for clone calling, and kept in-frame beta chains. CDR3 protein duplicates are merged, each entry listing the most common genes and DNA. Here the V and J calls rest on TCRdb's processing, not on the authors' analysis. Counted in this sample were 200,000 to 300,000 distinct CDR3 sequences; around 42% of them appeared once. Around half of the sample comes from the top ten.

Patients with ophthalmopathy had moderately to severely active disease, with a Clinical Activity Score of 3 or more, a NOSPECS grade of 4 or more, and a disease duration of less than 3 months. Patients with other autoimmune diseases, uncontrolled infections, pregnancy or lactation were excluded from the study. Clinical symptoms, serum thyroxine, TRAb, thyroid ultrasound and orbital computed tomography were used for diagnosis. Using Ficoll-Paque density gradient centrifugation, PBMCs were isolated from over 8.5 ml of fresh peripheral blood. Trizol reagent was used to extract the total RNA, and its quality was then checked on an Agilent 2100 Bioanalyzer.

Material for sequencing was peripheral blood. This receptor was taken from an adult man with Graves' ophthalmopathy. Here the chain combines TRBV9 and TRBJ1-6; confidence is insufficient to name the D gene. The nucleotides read TGTGCCAGCAGCCGCAGCGGTTCCCATAACGCTTCACCCCTCCACTTT. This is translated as CASSRSGSHNASPLHF.